The entry that follows covers one TCR beta chain sequence. The antigen is not known. With V trimmed by 0 bases and J by 9 bases, 10 bases remained unmatched. The CDR3 consists of 16 residues. Germline CDR1 reads MNHEY; CDR2 reads SVGAGI. This specimen belongs to a study of beta chain features in type 1 diabetes. Study-wide points: Shortening that was moderate but significant affected the TCRB CDR3s of Type 1 diabetes patients in all four CD4+ subsets. Lower insertion and higher deletion counts appeared at VDJ junctions in type 1 diabetes patients.

Sequenced material consisted of expressed TCRB transcripts (all of the isolated RNA was reverse transcribed). Using immunoSEQ multiplex PCR, the repertoire was profiled, and TCRdb retains in-frame clones only, with some absent. The sample has about 120,000 clones; 16% are singletons. Sample: central memory CD4+ T cells from blood. The chain is built from TRBV6-5 and TRBJ2-3; the match to TRBD2 covers 9 bases. The source is a young man with type 1 diabetes. Here the CDR3 DNA reads TGTGCCAGCAGTTACTCAGCTAGCGGGGAACCGGGGACGCAGTATTTT. Amino acid sequence: CASSYSASGEPGTQYF.